These 9 T cell receptor beta chains came from one sample sequenced in a study of shared T cell receptors in the human thymus. Sequencing was performed with immunoSEQ multiplex PCR; in TCRdb, only in-frame clones are kept and a portion is missing. Of hundreds of thousands of clones in the sample, around nine tenths were seen once. This sample also appeared in a second study, on human thymus T cells.

Sequenced: thymocytes. The receptors stem from a boy in the first two years of life with a congenital heart defect.

V is TRBV2 and J is TRBJ2-3, with 7 bases that match TRBD1. In germline, CDR1 is SNHLY, CDR2 FYNNEI. CDR3 length equals 16 residues. The J segment lost 5 bases and the V segment lost 8 bases, leaving 16 bases of the junction unmatched. CDR3 DNA sequence: TGTGCCAGCGGCCGACAGGGAGTCTTTAGGGGAGATACGCAGTATTTT. This encodes CASGRQGVFRGDTQYF.

The chain is built from TRBV13 and TRBJ2-2; the match to TRBD2 covers 9 bases. This CDR3 region has 13 residues. Germline trimming cut 8 bases from V and 10 bases from J; bases unmatched to any gene: 8. The V gene's germline CDR1 is PRHDT and CDR2 FYEKMQ (reference sequence). The chain's CDR3 is CASEAGGPKELFF. The CDR3, as DNA: TGTGCCAGCGAGGCGGGAGGGCCGAAGGAGCTGTTTTTT.

The chain links TRBV5-4 to TRBJ2-5, with 7 bases identical to TRBD2. The germline CDR1 and CDR2 sequences are SGHNT and YYREEE (reference sequence). The CDR3 length is 15 residues. V shed 1 base, J shed 5 bases, and the junction held 8 bases outside the gene matches. Here the CDR3 reads CASSLILAAPETQYF. The DNA of the CDR3 is TGTGCCAGCAGCTTGATCCTAGCGGCTCCCGAGACCCAGTACTTC.

The rearrangement joins TRBV6-5 to TRBJ1-1; 7 positions agree with TRBD1. The germline CDR1 and CDR2 sequences are MNHEY and SVGAGI. The CDR3 has 15 amino acids. Trimming took 2 bases from V and 4 from J; bases not matched to a gene: 7. This CDR3 is CASSYEGAGGTEAFF. The CDR3 nucleotides read TGTGCCAGCAGTTACGAGGGGGCCGGCGGCACTGAAGCTTTCTTT.

The chain recombines TRBV6-5 with TRBJ2-4; 7 bases are a match to TRBD2. V was pared by 7 bases and J by 5 bases, with 5 bases of the junction left unmatched. CDR3 length: 13 amino acids. Germline values: CDR1 MNHEY, CDR2 SVGAGI. The CDR3, as DNA: TGTGCCAGCACCCCGGGGGGAGAAAACATTCAGTACTTC. As protein: CASTPGGENIQYF.

V usage is TRBV9 and J usage is TRBJ2-1; TRBD2 matches at 8 bases. V shed 0 bases and J 11 bases; nucleotides not matched to a gene: 10. Germline V CDR1 and CDR2: SGDLS, YYNGEE. This CDR3 has 15 amino acids. Written as DNA, the CDR3 is TGTGCCAGCAGCGTAGAAGACGGGAGGGAGGGGAAGCAGTTCTTC. The encoded protein is CASSVEDGREGKQFF.

This clone is a singleton in its sample. The chain couples TRBV27 to TRBJ2-7; TRBD2 agrees at 7 bases. The CDR3 length is 14 residues. V lost 3 bases, J lost 3 bases, and 5 bases stayed unmatched. The germline gives CDR1 MNHEY, CDR2 SMNVEV (reference sequence). In DNA form, the CDR3 reads TGTGCCAGCAGTTTTGGGCGGGAGAGCTACGAGCAGTACTTC. It yields the protein CASSFGRESYEQYF.

The J gene is TRBJ2-2, the V gene TRBV27; 10 positions match TRBD1. Germline trimming cut 5 bases from V and 3 bases from J; bases unmatched to any gene: 9. The CDR3 length is 17 residues. From germline, CDR1 is MNHEY and CDR2 SMNVEV (reference sequence). Here the CDR3 reads CASSPSRTGGDTGELFF. The CDR3 bases are TGTGCCAGCAGTCCATCCAGGACAGGGGGAGACACCGGGGAGCTGTTTTTT.

This sequence joins TRBV5-5 and TRBJ1-4; 10 bases align to TRBD1. The CDR3 consists of 19 residues. The ends lost 3 bases at V and 2 bases at J; junction bases unmatched: 13. Germline-derived CDR1 and CDR2 are SGHKS and YYEKEE (reference sequence). CDR3 nucleotide sequence: TGTGCCAGCAGCTCCGAGGACAGGGGGAGACTAACCACTAATGAAAAACTGTTTTTT. Translating gives CASSSEDRGRLTTNEKLFF.